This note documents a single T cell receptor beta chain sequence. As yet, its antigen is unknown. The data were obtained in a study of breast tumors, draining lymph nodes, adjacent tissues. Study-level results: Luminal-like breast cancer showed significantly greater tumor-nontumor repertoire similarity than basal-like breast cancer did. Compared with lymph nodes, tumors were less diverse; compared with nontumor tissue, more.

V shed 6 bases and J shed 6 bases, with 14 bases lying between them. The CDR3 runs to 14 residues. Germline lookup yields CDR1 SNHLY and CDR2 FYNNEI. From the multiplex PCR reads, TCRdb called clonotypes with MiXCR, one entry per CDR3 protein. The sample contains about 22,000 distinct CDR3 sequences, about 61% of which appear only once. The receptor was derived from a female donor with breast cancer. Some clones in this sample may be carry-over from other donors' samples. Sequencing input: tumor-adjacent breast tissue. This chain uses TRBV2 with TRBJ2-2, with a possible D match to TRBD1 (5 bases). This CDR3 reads CASRHTLGAGELFF. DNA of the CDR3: TGTGCCAGCAGACACACGCTAGGGGCCGGGGAGCTGTTTTTT.